These 24 T cell receptor beta chains originate from one sample sequenced in a study of T cell responses to AZD1222 COVID-19 vaccine. The assay was immunoSEQ multiplex PCR, and TCRdb's table has in-frame clones only and misses some. The sample has around 140,000 clones, 75% to 90% seen once; the top ten hold roughly 1.7%. This material consisted of peripheral blood, taken 28 days after the second AZD1222 dose. All receptors come from an adult who received the AZD1222 COVID-19 vaccine.

The chain carries TRBV4-3 and TRBJ1-6; TRBD1 is a possible D gene (5 bases). The germline V gene has CDR1 LGHNA and CDR2 YSLEER. This CDR3 is built from 14 residues. Trimming stripped 4 bases from V and 5 bases from J, with 9 bases between. DNA for the CDR3: TGCGCCAGCAGCCCCGCAGGGAATAATTCACCCCTCCACTTT. Translated, it gives CASSPAGNNSPLHF.

V and J are TRBV5-5 and TRBJ2-7, with a tentative D call TRBD2 (6 bases). The CDR3 runs 16 residues. Germline lookup yields CDR1 SGHKS and CDR2 YYEKEE (reference sequence). V was cut by 2 bases and J by 0 bases, with 15 bases left in between. CDR3 loop: CASSFLGGSSSYEQYF. CDR3 sequence (DNA): TGTGCCAGCAGCTTTCTAGGAGGGAGCTCCTCCTACGAGCAGTACTTC. Full variable domain (remainder filled in from reference TRBV5-5 and TRBJ2-7): DAGVTQSPTHLIKTRGQQVTLRCSPISGHKSVSWYQQVLGQGPQFIFQYYEKEERGRGNFPDRFSARQFPNYSSELNVNALLLGDSALYLCASSFLGGSSSYEQYFGPGTRLTVT.

For the CDR3, the DNA is TGTGCCAGCAGTTTCCGGTTGTCCCCTATTAACGAGCAGTACTTC. Translation: CASSFRLSPINEQYF. This chain connects TRBV27 to TRBJ2-7; no definite D call. Per germline, CDR1 MNHEY and CDR2 SMNVEV (reference sequence). The CDR3 consists of 15 residues. The V end lost 3 bases, the J end lost 5 bases, and 17 bases lay between the germline ends.

The chain is built from TRBV27 and TRBJ1-6, with D possibly TRBD1 on 5 matching bases. CDR3 length: 14 residues. Trimming took 4 bases from V and 11 from J, leaving 15 bases between them. Germline CDR1 MNHEY, CDR2 SMNVEV (reference sequence). The CDR3 DNA reads as TGTGCCAGCAGTTCACGACAGTTTGGGGCACCCCTCCACTTT. It codes for CASSSRQFGAPLHF.

This sequence joins TRBV10-1 and TRBJ2-1; D not resolved. Germline values: CDR1 WNHNN, CDR2 SYGVQD (reference sequence). This CDR3 is 15 amino acids long. Trimming shortened V by 2 bases and J by 0 bases, and 8 bases separated the two germline ends. CDR3 bases: TGCGCCAGCAGTGAGGCTAGGAGCTCCTACAATGAGCAGTTCTTC. This sequence encodes CASSEARSSYNEQFF.

The V call is TRBV5-8, the J call TRBJ2-1; TRBD1 is a possible D gene (5 bases). CDR1 and CDR2 (germline): SGHTS, YDEGEE. CDR3 length: 19 amino acids. V was trimmed by 3 bases and J by 0 bases, leaving 22 bases between them. The CDR3, as DNA: TGTGCCAGCAGCTACACCGGTTACAGGACCCTGAGCTCCTACAATGAGCAGTTCTTC. Residues: CASSYTGYRTLSSYNEQFF. The variable domain in full, with the rest retrieved from reference TRBV5-8 and TRBJ2-1, is EAGVTQSPTHLIKTRGQQATLRCSPISGHTSVYWYQQALGLGLQFLLWYDEGEERNRGNFPPRFSGRQFPNYSSELNVNALELEDSALYLCASSYTGYRTLSSYNEQFFGPGTRLTVL.

For the CDR3, the DNA is TGTGCCAGCAGCCAAGGGTCCCCCGCGGGGGGTCAGAATGAGCAGTTCTTC. It yields the protein CASSQGSPAGGQNEQFF. The V call is TRBV4-2, the J call TRBJ2-1; 8 nucleotides match TRBD2. The trim removed 1 base at V and 7 bases at J, leaving 12 bases unmatched. Germline lookup yields CDR1 LGHNA and CDR2 YNFKEQ. CDR3 size: 17 residues.

The rearrangement links TRBV9 to TRBJ1-3; D is undetermined. With 4 bases removed from V and 4 bases from J, the gap between germline ends came to 12 bases. CDR1 is SGDLS and CDR2 is YYNGEE in the germline V gene. The CDR3 covers 14 residues. The CDR3 is CASSSGLGGNTIYF. The CDR3 DNA reads as TGTGCCAGCAGCTCGGGCTTGGGGGGAAACACCATATATTTT.

This chain joins TRBV15 and TRBJ1-3, with D uncertain. The CDR3 runs 14 residues. The ends were cut back, 5 bases at V and 5 bases at J, with 13 bases in the middle. The germline gives CDR1 LNHNV, CDR2 YYDKDF (reference sequence). CDR3 coding DNA: TGTGCCACCAGCTTAAACCCCACCCGAAACACCATATATTTT. Its protein product is CATSLNPTRNTIYF.

This clone was seen more than once but under ten times. This rearrangement joins TRBV5-1 to TRBJ1-5; 11 bases line up with TRBD1. Looked up from germline, CDR1 is SGHRS and CDR2 is YFSETQ. V shed 4 bases and J 7 bases; nucleotides not matched to a gene: 4. The CDR3 totals 14 residues. Written as DNA, the CDR3 is TGCGCCAGCAGCGTGGGACAGGGGGACCAGCCCCAGCATTTT. Translating gives CASSVGQGDQPQHF. Together with reference TRBV5-1 and TRBJ1-5, the CDR3 gives the full variable domain: KAGVTQTPRYLIKTRGQQVTLSCSPISGHRSVSWYQQTPGQGLQFLFEYFSETQRNKGNFPGRFSGRQFSNSRSEMNVSTLELGDSALYLCASSVGQGDQPQHFGDGTRLSIL.

The gene calls are TRBV10-1 and TRBJ2-5; D is perhaps TRBD1 or TRBD2 (6 bases each). The CDR3 has 14 amino acids. Germline V lookup: CDR1 WNHNN, CDR2 SYGVQD (reference sequence). Trimming took off 5 bases at V and 9 bases at J, with 19 bases between the two ends. CDR3 protein: CASSTGTIGGAQYF. CDR3 nucleotide sequence: TGCGCCAGCAGTACCGGGACAATTGGAGGGGCCCAGTACTTC.

CDR3 loop: CASSLGSSVGTEAFF. DNA of the CDR3: TGTGCCAGCAGCTTAGGCTCGTCGGTTGGCACTGAAGCTTTCTTT. The J gene is TRBJ1-1, the V gene TRBV11-2; no clear D gene. Germline V gene lookup returns CDR1 SGHAT and CDR2 FQNNGV. Between the trimmed V and J ends, which lost 1 base and 4 bases, there was a span of 13 bases. The CDR3 loop spans 15 amino acids.

This clone was counted once. The rearrangement links TRBV7-2 to TRBJ1-4, with D tentatively TRBD1 (5 bases). The V and J ends lost 5 bases and 9 bases respectively, with 19 bases between them. The V gene's germline CDR1 is SGHTA and CDR2 FQGNSA. CDR3 size: 15 residues. The CDR3 region is CASSPAGTVLKKLFF. The CDR3 nucleotides read TGTGCCAGCAGCCCCGCAGGGACCGTACTTAAAAAACTGTTTTTT.

This clone has more than one count but fewer than ten. The chain is built from TRBV30 and TRBJ2-1; no firm D call. The ends were cut back, 1 base at V and 9 bases at J, with 13 bases in the middle. The CDR3 is 13 amino acids. In germline, CDR1 is GTSNPN, CDR2 SVGIG (reference sequence). CDR3 residues: CAWSGDLGTEQFF. Written as DNA, the CDR3 is TGTGCCTGGAGTGGGGATCTGGGCACTGAGCAGTTCTTC.

This clone appeared once. In the same sample, other DNA sequences code for this CDR3. The chain carries TRBV7-9 and TRBJ1-1, with D unclear. There are 11 residues in the CDR3. The germline CDR1 and CDR2 sequences are SEHNR and FQNEAQ (reference sequence). With 5 bases removed from V and 5 bases from J, the gap between germline ends came to 6 bases. DNA for the CDR3: TGTGCCAGCAGCCTAAATACTGAAGCTTTCTTT. Amino acid sequence: CASSLNTEAFF.

The rearrangement joins TRBV11-1 to TRBJ1-1; 7 bases match TRBD1. Trimming cost V 5 bases and J 4 bases; bases outside gene matches: 7. The CDR3 is made up of 14 amino acids. Germline lookup yields CDR1 SGHAT and CDR2 FQDESV (reference sequence). The CDR3 spells CASSTQGGTTEAFF. The DNA for the CDR3 is TGTGCCAGCAGCACGCAGGGGGGAACCACTGAAGCTTTCTTT.

The sample holds one count of this clone. The chain recombines TRBV5-1 with TRBJ2-3, with TRBD2 as a possible D gene (5 bases). Trimming stripped 4 bases from V and 6 bases from J, with 18 bases between. This CDR3 contains 15 residues. Looked up from germline, CDR1 is SGHRS and CDR2 is YFSETQ. As DNA, the CDR3 is TGCGCCAGCAGCCTGGTTGGCGAGGGCCGGGATACGCAGTATTTT. This codes for CASSLVGEGRDTQYF.

The chain has TRBV7-2 and TRBJ2-5; D may be TRBD1 (6 bases). Germline V gene lookup returns CDR1 SGHTA and CDR2 FQGNSA. The CDR3 runs 13 residues. V was cut by 5 bases and J by 3 bases, with 10 bases left in between. CDR3 protein: CASSAYREETQYF. CDR3 DNA sequence: TGTGCCAGCAGCGCTTACAGGGAAGAGACCCAGTACTTC.

The chain joins TRBV19 to TRBJ2-5; D uncertain. V was trimmed by 8 bases and J by 2 bases, leaving 9 bases between them. The CDR3 extends over 12 amino acids. Germline V gene sequence: CDR1 LNHDA, CDR2 SQIVND (reference sequence). CDR3 in DNA: TGTGCCAGTGGTTACAGTCAAGAGACCCAGTACTTC. This translates into CASGYSQETQYF.

This clone was seen only a few times. This chain connects TRBV25-1 to TRBJ1-5, with a weak D call TRBD1 (5 bases). The CDR3 spans 14 residues. Trimming removed 3 bases from V and 6 bases from J, with 12 bases in between. Germline V gives CDR1 MGHDK, CDR2 SYGVNS. The CDR3 sequence is CASSDWGAGQPQHF. DNA of the CDR3: TGTGCCAGCAGTGATTGGGGCGCCGGTCAGCCCCAGCATTTT. The full variable domain, in which reference TRBV25-1 and TRBJ1-5 provide the parts outside the CDR3, is EADIYQTPRYLVIGTGKKITLECSQTMGHDKMYWYQQDPGMELHLIHYSYGVNSTEKGDLSSESTVSRIRTEHFPLTLESARPSHTSQYLCASSDWGAGQPQHFGDGTRLSIL.

The chain joins TRBV12-5 to TRBJ2-5; 13 nucleotides agree with TRBD2. CDR1 LGHNT and CDR2 FRNRAP come from the germline V gene. Trimming took 5 bases from V and 2 from J; bases not matched to a gene: 2. The CDR3 runs 15 residues. CDR3 bases: TGTGCTAGTGGTCGGGGACTAGCGGGGCAAGAGACCCAGTACTTC. It is translated as CASGRGLAGQETQYF.

This chain connects TRBV18 to TRBJ1-1; D gene uncertain. V dropped 4 bases and J dropped 1 base, with 13 bases sitting between them. This CDR3 comprises 15 residues. The germline V gene has CDR1 KGHSH and CDR2 LQKENI. The CDR3 DNA follows: TGTGCCAGCTCACTAACTAAGGGCTCGAACACTGAAGCTTTCTTT. It encodes CASSLTKGSNTEAFF.

The gene calls are TRBV4-1 and TRBJ1-2, with D possibly TRBD1 on 6 matching bases. Germline loops: CDR1 MGHRA, CDR2 YSYEKL. Trimming pared 0 bases from V and 3 bases from J, leaving 11 bases between. The CDR3 contains 15 residues. The DNA for the CDR3 is TGCGCCAGCAGCCAAGACCCAGGGGAAGACTATGGCTACACCTTC. Amino acid sequence: CASSQDPGEDYGYTF.

This chain links TRBV11-2 with TRBJ2-1; 14 bases fit TRBD2. Unmatched junction bases numbered 7, after V lost 5 bases and J lost 4 bases. The V gene's germline CDR1 is SGHAT and CDR2 FQNNGV. The CDR3 totals 17 residues. The CDR3 loop reads CASSLTSGRAGYNEQFF. The CDR3 DNA reads TGTGCCAGCAGCCTGACTAGCGGGAGGGCGGGGTACAATGAGCAGTTCTTC.